This T cell receptor (beta chain) was obtained from a study of T-cell memory formation after mild COVID-19. TCRdb reprocessed the 5' RACE reads via MiXCR and lists one record per CDR3 protein. The repertoire includes more than 80,000 distinct CDR3 sequences, over 15% of them detected once, and 25% to 30% sits in the top ten. Overall study results and limits: Within pre-infection memory, some responding clones were found, suggesting cross-reactive memory joined. Mostly located in CM and EM were contracting CD4+ clones, with contracting CD8+ clones located in EMRA. Clones contracting day 15 to 85 were balanced CD4/CD8; later expanders leaned CD4+.

This CDR3 comprises 14 residues. V trimming: 6 bases; J trimming: 6 bases; junction bases outside the gene matches: 9. Germline V gene sequence: CDR1 MNHEY, CDR2 SMNVEV (reference sequence). Details on this clonotype: Its antigen is currently unknown.

This clonotype originated in an adult woman who had mild COVID-19 (a few samples of this study predate the infection). Cell type and time point are not known. What was sequenced was PBMCs or a T cell subset sorted from them (not recorded which). V and J are TRBV27 and TRBJ1-1, with TRBD1 matching over 8 bases. Written as DNA, the CDR3 is TGTGCCAGCAGGGCAGGGGGCTTCGGCGCTGAAGCTTTCTTT. Protein sequence: CASRAGGFGAEAFF.